This TCR beta chain was found in a study of blood T cell repertoires in COVID-19. About the study: From T cells, B-cell-depleted T cells, or PBMCs came the material, which was cDNA or gDNA.

Under the authors' procedure: Reference gene primer amplification in the assay estimated nucleated cell counts. Repertoires were generated with immunoSEQ multiplex PCR, while TCRdb's copy carries only in-frame clones and drops some. Clone size and V and J calls were adopted from that table, with D and trimming inferred from the DNA. The sample shows under 200,000 clones, roughly 86% of them seen only once. CDR3 length equals 14 residues. Trimming removed 2 bases from V and 2 bases from J, with 12 bases in between. Per the germline V gene, CDR1 is SQVTM and CDR2 is ANQGSEA. The TCR comes from a woman aged 40 to 55 in a cohort exposed to, infected with or recovered from COVID-19 (not recorded which). The chain uses TRBV29-1 and TRBJ1-2; tentatively, D is TRBD1 (5 bases). The source material was PBMCs or T cells enriched from blood (not recorded which). CDR3 sequence: CSVERYRPNYGYTF. Here the CDR3 DNA reads TGCAGCGTTGAAAGGTACAGGCCGAACTATGGCTACACCTTC.